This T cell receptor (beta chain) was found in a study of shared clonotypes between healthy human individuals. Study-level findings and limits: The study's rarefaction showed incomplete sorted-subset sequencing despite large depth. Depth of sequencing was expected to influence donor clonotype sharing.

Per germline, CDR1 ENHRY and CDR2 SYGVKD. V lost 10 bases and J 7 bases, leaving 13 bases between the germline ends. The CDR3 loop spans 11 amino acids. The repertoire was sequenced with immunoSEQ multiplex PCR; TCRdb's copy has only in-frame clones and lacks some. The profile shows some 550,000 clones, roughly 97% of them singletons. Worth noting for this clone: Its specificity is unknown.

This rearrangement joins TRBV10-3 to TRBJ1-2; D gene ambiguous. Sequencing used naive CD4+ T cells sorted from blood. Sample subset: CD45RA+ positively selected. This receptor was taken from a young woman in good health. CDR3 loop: CATQRELGYTF. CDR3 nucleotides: TGTGCCACTCAGCGGGAGCTTGGCTACACCTTC.